The 26 T cell receptor beta chains below all came from one sample that was sequenced in a study of cytomegalovirus exposure and HLA in healthy donors (dated by TCRdb to 2015 to 2018). The receptor library was made with the immunoSEQ multiplex PCR assay. A mixture of 60 forward primers for TCR Vbeta segments and 13 reverse primers for TCR Jbeta segments was used in the multiplex PCR. In TCRdb, the immuneACCESS table is reduced to in-frame sequences with V and J assigned. These tables do not hold every clone; where another copy was compared, an unresolved V gene accounts for under half, and the others remain unexplained. This sample comprises about 140,000 clones, roughly 74% of them detected only once. In total, the top ten clones hold about 3.1% of the sample. The sample consisted of PBMCs. The receptor set was obtained from a man aged 40-50 years in good health and CMV-seronegative.

The chain links TRBV25-1 to TRBJ1-3; D possibly corresponds to TRBD1 (6 bases). The V end was cut by 3 bases, the J end by 4 bases, with 10 bases between. The CDR3 has 14 amino acids. CDR1 MGHDK and CDR2 SYGVNS come from the germline V gene. The CDR3 DNA follows: TGTGCCAGCAGTGATGGGGGGGCCGGAAACACCATATATTTT. Its translation: CASSDGGAGNTIYF.

This rearrangement joins TRBV4-1 to TRBJ2-1; 11 bases are a match to TRBD2. The CDR3 covers 17 residues. Per the germline V gene, CDR1 is MGHRA and CDR2 is YSYEKL. The ends lost 1 base at V and 5 bases at J; junction bases unmatched: 7. Written as DNA, the CDR3 is TGCGCCAGCAGCCAAGGGGGCGTAGCGGGGGGGCACAATGAGCAGTTCTTC. Encoded protein: CASSQGGVAGGHNEQFF.

The chain joins TRBV27 to TRBJ2-5; maybe TRBD1 (6 bases). This CDR3 contains 14 residues. Germline-derived CDR1 and CDR2 are MNHEY and SMNVEV (reference sequence). V lost 5 bases and J 5 bases, leaving 15 bases between the germline ends. CDR3 residues: CASSPRTAMETQYF. CDR3 DNA sequence: TGTGCCAGCAGTCCAAGGACAGCGATGGAGACCCAGTACTTC.

Points on this clone: One end of the junction fails to match germline, which may point to a read error. DNA for the CDR3: TGTGCCAGCAGCAGAGGGAACACTGAAGCTTTCTTT. Protein product: CASSRGNTEAFF. The V and J genes are TRBV5-1 and TRBJ1-1, with no clear D. CDR3 length: 12 residues. From germline, CDR1 is SGHRS and CDR2 YFSETQ.

CDR3 nucleotide sequence: TGCGCCAGCAGCTCCGGGACAGGGGGCACTGAAGCTTTCTTT. It translates to CASSSGTGGTEAFF. The genes are TRBV5-1 and TRBJ1-1; TRBD1 matches 11 bases. CDR1 is SGHRS and CDR2 is YFSETQ in the germline V gene. Unmatched junction bases numbered 2, after V lost 3 bases and J lost 4 bases. This CDR3 has 14 residues.

CDR3 amino acids: CASSPVSGRGNQPQHF. CDR3 nucleotides: TGTGCCAGCAGCCCTGTTTCCGGGCGGGGGAATCAGCCCCAGCATTTT. This sequence joins TRBV5-8 and TRBJ1-5; D may be TRBD1 (5 bases). In germline, CDR1 is SGHTS, CDR2 YDEGEE. V lost 4 bases and J lost 4, with 18 bases in between. CDR3 length: 16 residues.

The rearrangement links TRBV7-3 to TRBJ2-7; the match to TRBD2 covers 7 bases. V shed 1 base and J 7 bases; nucleotides not matched to a gene: 4. Germline V gives CDR1 SGHTA, CDR2 FQGTGA. The CDR3 contains 13 residues. CDR3 amino acids: CASSLMWGGEQYF. In DNA form, the CDR3 reads TGTGCCAGCAGCTTAATGTGGGGAGGGGAGCAGTACTTC.

This clone has only a few counts. V is TRBV7-6 and J is TRBJ2-6; no clear D gene. The CDR3 is 15 amino acids. V was trimmed by 2 bases and J by 0 bases, leaving 5 bases between them. The germline CDR1 and CDR2 sequences are SGHVS and FNYEAQ. The CDR3 region is CASSLTSSGANVLTF. DNA for the CDR3: TGTGCCAGCAGCTTAACCAGCTCTGGGGCCAACGTCCTGACTTTC.

The CDR3 sequence: CASSESIGRDINSPLHF. CDR3 DNA sequence: TGCGCCAGCAGTGAGTCGATAGGACGGGACATTAATTCACCCCTCCACTTT. The J gene is TRBJ1-6, the V gene TRBV10-1; D perhaps matches TRBD1 (6 bases). Germline V gene lookup returns CDR1 WNHNN and CDR2 SYGVQD (reference sequence). Trimming took 0 bases from V and 6 from J, leaving 15 bases between them. This CDR3 comprises 17 residues.

This chain uses TRBV4-1 with TRBJ1-1; 10 bases map to TRBD1. Germline values: CDR1 MGHRA, CDR2 YSYEKL. The CDR3 covers 17 residues. Losses at the gene ends were 2 bases for V and 1 base for J; bases not matched to a gene: 7. The CDR3 DNA sequence: TGCGCCAGCAGCCAAATGGGACAGGGGTTCGGGAACACTGAAGCTTTCTTT. Residues: CASSQMGQGFGNTEAFF.

The J gene is TRBJ2-1, the V gene TRBV18, with 10 bases aligning to TRBD1. The CDR3 has 17 residues. The germline CDR1 and CDR2 sequences are KGHSH and LQKENI. The J segment lost 9 bases and the V segment lost 2 bases, leaving 13 bases of the junction unmatched. The CDR3 loop is CASSPAWGGQGSGEQFF. CDR3 bases: TGTGCCAGCTCACCAGCTTGGGGGGGACAGGGGAGCGGTGAGCAGTTCTTC.

The CDR3 coding sequence is TGTGCCAGAAGCTGGAGACAGGGGCGAAACGGCTACACCTTC. It translates to CARSWRQGRNGYTF. V gene TRBV5-3 combines with J gene TRBJ1-2, with 8 bases lining up with TRBD1. TRBV5-3 is given ORF status, its function remaining uncertain. This CDR3 comprises 14 residues. J gave up 8 bases and V 3 bases, and 9 bases lay outside the gene matches.

The gene calls are TRBV5-1 and TRBJ2-5; 7 bases agree with TRBD2. This CDR3 has 16 amino acids. Germline loops: CDR1 SGHRS, CDR2 YFSETQ. The J segment lost 1 base and the V segment lost 4 bases, leaving 10 bases of the junction unmatched. CDR3 amino acids: CASSLGIGGFQETQYF. The CDR3 DNA reads TGCGCCAGCAGCCTGGGAATCGGGGGGTTCCAAGAGACCCAGTACTTC.

J is TRBJ1-1 and V is TRBV5-1, with 9 nucleotides matching TRBD1. The junction had 9 bases not matched to a gene; V was cut back by 4 bases and J by 2 bases. The CDR3 runs 16 residues. Germline CDR1 reads SGHRS; CDR2 reads YFSETQ. The CDR3 reads CASSGPGQGSNTEAFF. In nucleotides, the CDR3 is TGCGCCAGCAGCGGCCCGGGACAGGGCTCAAACACTGAAGCTTTCTTT. Variable domain in full (rest from reference TRBV5-1 and TRBJ1-1): KAGVTQTPRYLIKTRGQQVTLSCSPISGHRSVSWYQQTPGQGLQFLFEYFSETQRNKGNFPGRFSGRQFSNSRSEMNVSTLELGDSALYLCASSGPGQGSNTEAFFGQGTRLTVV.

The CDR3 DNA sequence: TGTGCCAGCAGTGATCTCGAGAGCTCCTACAATGAGCAGTTCTTC. It encodes CASSDLESSYNEQFF. V usage is TRBV6-1 and J usage is TRBJ2-1, with D unclear. Germline lookup yields CDR1 MNHNS and CDR2 SASEGT. Trimming stripped 3 bases from V and 0 bases from J, with 9 bases between. The length of the CDR3 is 15 residues.

J is TRBJ1-6 and V is TRBV5-1; 10 bases agree with TRBD1. The CDR3 is made up of 18 amino acids. J lost 9 bases, V lost 0 bases, and 12 bases had no gene match. Germline V gene data show CDR1 as SGHRS and CDR2 as YFSETQ. CDR3 loop: CASSLETGGLVRSSPLHF. CDR3 bases: TGCGCCAGCAGCTTGGAGACAGGGGGCTTGGTACGAAGTTCACCCCTCCACTTT.

CDR3 DNA: TGTGCCAGCAGCTTGGCCTCGGGAACTGGGACCTACGAGCAGTACTTC. It is translated as CASSLASGTGTYEQYF. V and J are TRBV7-2 and TRBJ2-7, with a weak D call TRBD2 (5 bases). CDR3 length equals 16 residues. Looked up from germline, CDR1 is SGHTA and CDR2 is FQGNSA. V was shortened by 3 bases and J by 2 bases, with 17 bases between the two germline ends.

The chain combines TRBV5-1 with TRBJ2-1; TRBD2 matches at 10 bases. The V and J ends lost 9 bases and 9 bases, in that order; junction bases with no gene match: 15. The CDR3 extends over 15 amino acids. Germline V lookup: CDR1 SGHRS, CDR2 YFSETQ. CDR3 amino acids: CATSGSSGGAREQFF. The CDR3 nucleotides are TGCGCCACCTCCGGGTCCAGCGGGGGGGCACGTGAGCAGTTCTTC.

The chain combines TRBV5-1 with TRBJ2-7, with D possibly being TRBD2 (6 bases). In germline, CDR1 is SGHRS, CDR2 YFSETQ. There are 17 residues in the CDR3. Trimming removed 0 bases from V and 1 base from J, with 17 bases in between. The CDR3 DNA reads TGCGCCAGCAGCTTGGGTGGGGGGTCGGGGAAGTCCTACGAGCAGTACTTC. Its translation is CASSLGGGSGKSYEQYF.

The table lists this clone with many counts. CDR3 residues: CASSGLGQGRNEQFF. CDR3 nucleotide sequence: TGTGCCAGCAGTGGGTTAGGACAGGGGCGCAATGAGCAGTTCTTC. The V gene is TRBV6-5, the J gene TRBJ2-1, with 9 bases aligning to TRBD1. Unmatched junction bases numbered 8, after V lost 5 bases and J lost 6 bases. This CDR3 has 15 amino acids. Germline lookup yields CDR1 MNHEY and CDR2 SVGAGI.

This chain joins TRBV9 and TRBJ1-3; 9 positions match TRBD1. The CDR3 covers 17 residues. V shed 4 bases, J shed 0 bases, and the junction held 8 bases outside the gene matches. Germline assignment: CDR1 SGDLS and CDR2 YYNGEE. CDR3: CASSPETGGGSGNTIYF. The CDR3 DNA reads as TGTGCCAGCAGCCCCGAGACAGGGGGTGGCTCTGGAAACACCATATATTTT.

The V call is TRBV7-9, the J call TRBJ2-7, with D perhaps matching TRBD2 (5 bases). This CDR3 spans 13 amino acids. In germline, CDR1 is SEHNR, CDR2 FQNEAQ (reference sequence). The ends were cut back, 5 bases at V and 0 bases at J, with 8 bases in the middle. As DNA, the CDR3 is TGTGCCAGCAGCCCGGAGGCCTCCTACGAGCAGTACTTC. Residues: CASSPEASYEQYF.

The J gene is TRBJ1-1, the V gene TRBV9; D unclear. The CDR3 sequence is 15 residues long. V dropped 0 bases and J dropped 4 bases, with 13 bases sitting between them. Germline-derived CDR1 and CDR2 are SGDLS and YYNGEE. The CDR3 loop is CASSVGGGSLTEAFF. The CDR3 DNA is TGTGCCAGCAGCGTAGGGGGAGGGAGTCTCACTGAAGCTTTCTTT.

The V gene is TRBV13, the J gene TRBJ2-1; D is ambiguous. Germline CDR1 reads PRHDT; CDR2 reads FYEKMQ (reference sequence). Trimming left V 5 bases short and J 2 bases short, with 10 bases between. The CDR3 has 14 residues. In DNA form, the CDR3 reads TGTGCCAGCAGCCCGTTTAAAACCTACAATGAGCAGTTCTTC. Translating gives CASSPFKTYNEQFF.

This clone has only a few counts. V gene TRBV10-3 combines with J gene TRBJ1-2; tentative D call: TRBD1 (6 bases). V was cut by 1 base and J by 5 bases, with 11 bases left in between. Germline CDR1 reads ENHRY; CDR2 reads SYGVKD. The CDR3 runs 14 residues. DNA for the CDR3: TGTGCCATCAGTGAGTTACAGGGCGGGTATGGCTACACCTTC. Amino acid sequence: CAISELQGGYGYTF.

V gene TRBV7-2 combines with J gene TRBJ1-1; 8 bases map to TRBD1. Germline CDR1 SGHTA, CDR2 FQGNSA. This CDR3 contains 15 residues. Losses at the gene ends were 7 bases for V and 4 bases for J; bases not matched to a gene: 11. DNA of the CDR3: TGTGCCAGCACACAATTCTTAACAGGGGGCACTGAAGCTTTCTTT. This sequence encodes CASTQFLTGGTEAFF.